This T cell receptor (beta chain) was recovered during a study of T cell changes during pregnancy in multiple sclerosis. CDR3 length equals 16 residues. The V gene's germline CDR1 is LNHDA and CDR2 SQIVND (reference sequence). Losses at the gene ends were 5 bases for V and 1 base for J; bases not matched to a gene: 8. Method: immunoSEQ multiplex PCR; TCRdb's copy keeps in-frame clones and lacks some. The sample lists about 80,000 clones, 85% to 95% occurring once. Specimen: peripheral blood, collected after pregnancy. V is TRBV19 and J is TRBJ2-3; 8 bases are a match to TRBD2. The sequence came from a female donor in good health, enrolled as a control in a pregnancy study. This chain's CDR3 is CASSAARRGGTDTQYF. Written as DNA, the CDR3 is TGTGCCAGTAGTGCAGCACGGCGGGGGGGCACAGATACGCAGTATTTT. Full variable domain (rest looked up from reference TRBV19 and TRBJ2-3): DGGITQSPKYLFRKEGQNVTLSCEQNLNHDAMYWYRQDPGQGLRLIYYSQIVNDFQKGDIAEGYSVSREKKESFPLTVTSAQKNPTAFYLCASSAARRGGTDTQYFGPGTRLTVL.